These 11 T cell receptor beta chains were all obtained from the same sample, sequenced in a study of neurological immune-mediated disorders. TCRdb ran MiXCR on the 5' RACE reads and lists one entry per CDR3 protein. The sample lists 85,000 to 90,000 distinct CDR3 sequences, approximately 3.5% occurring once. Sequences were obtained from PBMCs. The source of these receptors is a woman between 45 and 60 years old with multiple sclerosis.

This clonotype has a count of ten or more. CDR3 region: CATLIRGSMEFF. The CDR3 DNA is TGTGCCACCTTAATTAGGGGCTCCATGGAGTTCTTC. V gene TRBV7-9 combines with J gene TRBJ2-1, with D possibly being TRBD1 (5 bases). V lost 10 bases and J lost 14, with 21 bases in between. The CDR3 contains 12 residues. CDR1 is SEHNR, CDR2 FQNEAQ, per germline (reference sequence).

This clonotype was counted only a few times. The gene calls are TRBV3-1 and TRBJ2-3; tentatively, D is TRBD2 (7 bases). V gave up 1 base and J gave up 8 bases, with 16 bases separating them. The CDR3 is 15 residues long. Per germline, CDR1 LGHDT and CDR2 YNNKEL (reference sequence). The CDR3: CASSQVGGGPSTQYF. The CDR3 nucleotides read TGTGCCAGCAGCCAAGTAGGGGGGGGGCCGAGTACGCAGTATTTT.

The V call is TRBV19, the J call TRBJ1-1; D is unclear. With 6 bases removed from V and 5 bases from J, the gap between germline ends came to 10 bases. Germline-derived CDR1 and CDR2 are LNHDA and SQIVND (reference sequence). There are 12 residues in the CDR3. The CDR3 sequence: CASRTRRTEAFF. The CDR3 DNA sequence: TGTGCCAGTAGAACCAGACGAACTGAAGCTTTCTTT.

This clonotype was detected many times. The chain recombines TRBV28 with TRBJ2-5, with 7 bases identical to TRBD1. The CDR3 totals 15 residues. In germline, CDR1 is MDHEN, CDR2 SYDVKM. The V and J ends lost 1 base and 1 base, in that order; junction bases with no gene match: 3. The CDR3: CASSLYRGGQETQYF. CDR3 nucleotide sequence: TGTGCCAGCAGTTTATACAGGGGCGGCCAAGAGACCCAGTACTTC.

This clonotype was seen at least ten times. CDR3 nucleotides: TGTGCCATCAGTGGGGGGGACCGAGATACGCAGTATTTT. Protein product: CAISGGDRDTQYF. V usage is TRBV10-3 and J usage is TRBJ2-3; D may be TRBD2 (6 bases). The germline V and J ends were trimmed by 4 bases and 5 bases, with 10 bases remaining between them. Germline V CDR1 and CDR2: ENHRY, SYGVKD. CDR3 length equals 13 residues.

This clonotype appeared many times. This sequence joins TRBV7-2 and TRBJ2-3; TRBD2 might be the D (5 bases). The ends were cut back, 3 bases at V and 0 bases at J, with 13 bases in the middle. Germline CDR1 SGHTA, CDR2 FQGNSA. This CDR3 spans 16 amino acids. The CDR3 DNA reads TGTGCCAGCAGCTTGGTCTACGGGGTTAGCACAGATACGCAGTATTTT. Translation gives CASSLVYGVSTDTQYF.

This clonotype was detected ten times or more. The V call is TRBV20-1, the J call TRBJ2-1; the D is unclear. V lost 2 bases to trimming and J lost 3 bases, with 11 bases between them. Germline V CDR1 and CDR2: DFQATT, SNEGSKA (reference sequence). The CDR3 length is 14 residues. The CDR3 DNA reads TGCAGTGCTAGATCAGCGTCGATCTACAATGAGCAGTTCTTC. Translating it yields CSARSASIYNEQFF.

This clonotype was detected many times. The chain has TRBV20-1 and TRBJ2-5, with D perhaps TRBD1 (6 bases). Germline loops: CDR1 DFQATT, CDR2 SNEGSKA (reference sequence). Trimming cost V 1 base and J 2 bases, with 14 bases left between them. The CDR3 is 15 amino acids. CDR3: CSARVPGQEQETQYF. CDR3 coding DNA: TGCAGTGCTAGAGTACCGGGACAAGAGCAAGAGACCCAGTACTTC.

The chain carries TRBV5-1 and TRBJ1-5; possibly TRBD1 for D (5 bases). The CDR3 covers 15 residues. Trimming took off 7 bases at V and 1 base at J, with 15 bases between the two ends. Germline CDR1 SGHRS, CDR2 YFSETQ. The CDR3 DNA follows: TGCGCCAGCGCGGAAGGGGCGGGGAGCAATCAGCCCCAGCATTTT. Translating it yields CASAEGAGSNQPQHF.

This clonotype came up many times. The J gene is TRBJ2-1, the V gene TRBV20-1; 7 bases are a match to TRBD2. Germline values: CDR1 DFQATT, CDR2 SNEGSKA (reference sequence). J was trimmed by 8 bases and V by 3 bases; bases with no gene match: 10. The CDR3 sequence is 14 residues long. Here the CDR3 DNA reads TGCAGTGCTAGGCCGGTGACGACTAGCTATGAGCAGTTCTTC. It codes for CSARPVTTSYEQFF.

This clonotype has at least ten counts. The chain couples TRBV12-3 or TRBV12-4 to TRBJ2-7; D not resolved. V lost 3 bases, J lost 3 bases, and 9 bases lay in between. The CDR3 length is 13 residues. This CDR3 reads CASSLASNYEQYF. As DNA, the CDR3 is TGTGCCAGCAGTTTGGCTAGTAACTACGAGCAGTACTTC.